This T cell receptor (beta chain) stems from a study of T cells in localized non-small cell lung cancer. Study-level points and caveats: Analysis by sequencing included only one tumor region, so heterogeneity remains possible.

Comments on this clone: Its antigen is not identified.

TCRdb's copy holds only in-frame clones and misses some; the assay was immunoSEQ multiplex PCR. Seen here are roughly 20,000 clones, approximately 89% observed once, and the top ten hold over 7.5%. The CDR3 consists of 15 residues. Deletions cut 0 bases from V and 3 bases from J, with 11 bases between. CDR1 is SGHDN, CDR2 FVKESK, per germline. V usage is TRBV14 and J usage is TRBJ1-1, with D possibly matching TRBD1 (5 bases). The sequences come from peripheral blood, collected before any cancer treatment. The clonotype originates from a man aged 35 to 69 with stage I lung adenocarcinoma. For the CDR3, the DNA is TGTGCCAGCAGCCAAGAATGGGGGGTCGACACTGAAGCTTTCTTT. Translating it yields CASSQEWGVDTEAFF.